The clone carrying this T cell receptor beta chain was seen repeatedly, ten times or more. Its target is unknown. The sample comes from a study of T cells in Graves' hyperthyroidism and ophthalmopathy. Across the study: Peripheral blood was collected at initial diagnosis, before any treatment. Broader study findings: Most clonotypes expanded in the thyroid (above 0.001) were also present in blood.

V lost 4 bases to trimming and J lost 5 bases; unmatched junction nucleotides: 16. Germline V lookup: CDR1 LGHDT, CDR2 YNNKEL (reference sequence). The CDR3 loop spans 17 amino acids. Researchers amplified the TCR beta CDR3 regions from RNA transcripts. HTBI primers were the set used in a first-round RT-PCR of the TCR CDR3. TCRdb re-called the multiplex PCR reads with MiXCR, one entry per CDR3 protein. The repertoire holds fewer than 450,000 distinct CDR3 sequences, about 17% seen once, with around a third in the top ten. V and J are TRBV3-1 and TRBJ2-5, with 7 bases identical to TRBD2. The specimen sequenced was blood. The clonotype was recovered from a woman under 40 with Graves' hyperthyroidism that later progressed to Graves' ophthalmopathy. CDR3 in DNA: TGTGCCAGCAGCCCGAACTTCGGGGGAGGGTCGGCGGAGACCCAGTACTTC. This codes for CASSPNFGGGSAETQYF.